Below are 31 T cell receptor beta chains sequenced from a single sample in a study of technical replicates of blood from a few donors. The repertoire was sequenced with immunoSEQ multiplex PCR; TCRdb's copy has only in-frame clones and lacks some. The sample lists under 15,000 clones; 70% to 80% were seen once. The sequenced sample consisted of PBMCs. These receptors originate from a human donor in good health.

The chain employs TRBV18 and TRBJ1-3; D possibly corresponds to TRBD1 (5 bases). Germline V gives CDR1 KGHSH, CDR2 LQKENI. There are 16 residues in the CDR3. With 3 bases removed from V and 0 bases from J, the gap between germline ends came to 12 bases. The CDR3, as DNA: TGTGCCAGCTCACCCTCAGACAGTAGCTCTGGAAACACCATATATTTT. Translated: CASSPSDSSSGNTIYF.

The rearrangement joins TRBV19 to TRBJ2-3; TRBD2 agrees at 12 bases. The CDR3 loop spans 17 amino acids. V trimming: 3 bases; J trimming: 1 base; junction bases outside the gene matches: 5. Germline assignment: CDR1 LNHDA and CDR2 SQIVND (reference sequence). In DNA, the CDR3 is TGTGCCAGTAGTATTAAAGGGACTAGCGGGCGCACAGATACGCAGTATTTT. Protein product: CASSIKGTSGRTDTQYF.

The chain employs TRBV27 and TRBJ2-7; 9 nucleotides align to TRBD2. This CDR3 is built from 15 residues. Germline trimming cut 6 bases from V and 3 bases from J; bases unmatched to any gene: 9. Germline V gene lookup returns CDR1 MNHEY and CDR2 SMNVEV (reference sequence). CDR3 sequence (DNA): TGTGCCAGCAGCTACGGTGGGCGGGAGGGCTACGAGCAGTACTTC. This gives the protein CASSYGGREGYEQYF.

The CDR3 region is CASSYSRQGGTEAFF. CDR3 DNA: TGTGCCAGCAGTTACTCTCGACAGGGGGGCACTGAAGCTTTCTTT. This chain uses TRBV6-5 with TRBJ1-1; 9 nucleotides line up with TRBD1. V shed 0 bases, J shed 4 bases, and the junction held 3 bases outside the gene matches. Germline V gene sequence: CDR1 MNHEY, CDR2 SVGAGI. This CDR3 has 15 amino acids.

The CDR3 DNA reads as TGTGCCAGCAGACCCGTGAGGGGGATGTACAATGAGCAGTTCTTC. Protein sequence: CASRPVRGMYNEQFF. The rearrangement uses TRBV11-2 and TRBJ2-1; D is perhaps TRBD1 (6 bases). V lost 6 bases and J lost 4, with 16 bases in between. The germline gives CDR1 SGHAT, CDR2 FQNNGV. There are 15 residues in the CDR3.

This clone was observed once. The chain uses TRBV19 and TRBJ1-2; D call uncertain. This CDR3 has 11 residues. Trimming took 8 bases from V and 5 from J, leaving 9 bases between them. Germline loops: CDR1 LNHDA, CDR2 SQIVND (reference sequence). CDR3 protein: CASVAGYGYTF. The CDR3 DNA follows: TGTGCCAGTGTTGCCGGGTATGGCTACACCTTC.

This clone turned up a few times. The chain joins TRBV5-1 to TRBJ1-2; a weak D match, TRBD1 (6 bases). Germline-derived CDR1 and CDR2 are SGHRS and YFSETQ. V lost 8 bases, J lost 8 bases, and 28 bases lay in between. CDR3 size: 16 residues. This CDR3 is CASKDRDTSSWRGYTF. The CDR3 nucleotides read TGCGCCAGTAAAGACCGGGACACCTCCTCCTGGAGGGGCTACACCTTC.

V usage is TRBV9 and J usage is TRBJ2-6; D gene ambiguous. Germline CDR1 and CDR2: SGDLS and YYNGEE. V lost 0 bases and J 1 base, leaving 11 bases between the germline ends. This CDR3 is 17 amino acids long. As DNA, the CDR3 is TGTGCCAGCAGCGTAGATGTCGCCACTTCTGGGGCCAACGTCCTGACTTTC. The encoded protein is CASSVDVATSGANVLTF.

The genes are TRBV7-9 and TRBJ2-2; a weak D match, TRBD2 (6 bases). Germline-derived CDR1 and CDR2 are SEHNR and FQNEAQ (reference sequence). The CDR3 is 16 residues long. V was clipped by 2 bases and J by 8 bases, with 18 bases between them. The CDR3 here is CASSLIPGLGGGELFF. The CDR3 coding sequence is TGTGCCAGCAGCTTAATCCCGGGACTTGGAGGAGGGGAGCTGTTTTTT.

This chain uses TRBV5-1 with TRBJ1-2; D remains ambiguous. The germline CDR1 and CDR2 sequences are SGHRS and YFSETQ. V lost 1 base to trimming and J lost 4 bases, with 17 bases between them. The CDR3 has 16 residues. The DNA of the CDR3 is TGCGCCAGCAGCTTGAAGGAGAGCTCCAGCACCTATGGCTACACCTTC. Translation: CASSLKESSSTYGYTF.

This clone was counted a few times. As DNA, the CDR3 is TGCAGCGTTACCCCCCGACAGGTGGGCTACACCTTC. This sequence encodes CSVTPRQVGYTF. V and J are TRBV29-1 and TRBJ1-2; D might be TRBD1 (6 bases). V was cut by 5 bases and J by 8 bases, with 15 bases left in between. Germline values: CDR1 SQVTM, CDR2 ANQGSEA. The CDR3 sequence is 12 residues long.

V gene TRBV7-6 combines with J gene TRBJ2-3; 8 positions match TRBD2. Germline assignment: CDR1 SGHVS and CDR2 FNYEAQ. CDR3 length equals 16 residues. The V and J ends lost 1 base and 0 bases, in that order; junction bases with no gene match: 3. CDR3 loop: CASSLVAGGSTDTQYF. The CDR3 DNA sequence: TGTGCCAGCAGCTTAGTGGCGGGAGGCAGCACAGATACGCAGTATTTT. The full variable domain, with the rest looked up from reference TRBV7-6 and TRBJ2-3, is GAGVSQSPRYKVTKRGQDVALRCDPISGHVSLYWYRQALGQGPEFLTYFNYEAQQDKSGLPNDRFSAERPEGSISTLTIQRTEQRDSAMYRCASSLVAGGSTDTQYFGPGTRLTVL.

J is TRBJ2-7 and V is TRBV27; 7 bases match TRBD2. This CDR3 is 17 amino acids long. Germline lookup yields CDR1 MNHEY and CDR2 SMNVEV (reference sequence). With 1 base clipped from V and 6 bases from J, the junction kept 15 bases outside the gene matches. The CDR3 sequence is CASSLLITGVGGSEQYF. CDR3 bases: TGTGCCAGCAGTTTATTAATCACTGGCGTGGGCGGGAGCGAGCAGTACTTC.

In the case of this clone: Compared with germline, one end of the junction differs, possibly owing to a read error. The gene calls are TRBV2 and TRBJ2-1, with D unresolved. CDR3 length: 13 residues. Per germline, CDR1 SNHLY and CDR2 FYNNEI. CDR3 in amino acids: CASSEVRALEQFF. CDR3 DNA: TGTGCCAGCAGCGAAGTAAGAGCTTTAGAGCAGTTCTTC.

This sequence joins TRBV30 and TRBJ2-5; D gene ambiguous. The CDR3 runs to 12 residues. CDR1 and CDR2 (germline): GTSNPN, SVGIG (reference sequence). Deletions cut 2 bases from V and 4 bases from J, with 8 bases between. The CDR3 loop reads CAWSRGVETQYF. The CDR3 DNA follows: TGTGCCTGGAGTCGAGGAGTAGAGACCCAGTACTTC.

The V call is TRBV5-4, the J call TRBJ2-5, with 7 bases fitting TRBD2. This CDR3 is 15 amino acids long. Germline values: CDR1 SGHNT, CDR2 YYREEE (reference sequence). Losses at the gene ends were 1 base for V and 2 bases for J; bases not matched to a gene: 5. Written as DNA, the CDR3 is TGTGCCAGCAGCTTGTTAGGGGAGGGACAAGAGACCCAGTACTTC. It codes for CASSLLGEGQETQYF.

The table lists this clone with a count of one. V gene TRBV19 combines with J gene TRBJ1-2; D is possibly TRBD1 (5 bases). The CDR3 runs to 13 residues. The V end lost 7 bases, the J end lost 5 bases, and 14 bases lay between the germline ends. CDR1 LNHDA and CDR2 SQIVND come from the germline V gene (reference sequence). CDR3 sequence (DNA): TGTGCCAGTATTGGCCGCGGGGGGTATGGCTACACCTTC. Its protein is CASIGRGGYGYTF.

This sequence joins TRBV11-2 and TRBJ1-1; D gene unclear. The length of the CDR3 is 13 residues. Germline CDR1 and CDR2: SGHAT and FQNNGV. The V gene lost 1 base and the J gene lost 5 bases, with 8 bases spanning the gap. The CDR3 DNA reads TGTGCCAGCAGCTTAGGCCTCGAGACTGAAGCTTTCTTT. Translating it yields CASSLGLETEAFF.

The gene calls are TRBV6-5 and TRBJ2-1; 8 bases are shared with TRBD2. The J segment lost 6 bases and the V segment lost 5 bases, leaving 9 bases of the junction unmatched. In germline, CDR1 is MNHEY, CDR2 SVGAGI. The CDR3 runs to 15 residues. As DNA, the CDR3 is TGTGCCAGCAGTCCGGGACTAGAGGCCCTCAATGAGCAGTTCTTC. Amino acids: CASSPGLEALNEQFF.

The V and J genes are TRBV18 and TRBJ2-5, with a tentative D call TRBD2 (6 bases). Germline CDR1 reads KGHSH; CDR2 reads LQKENI. V dropped 1 base and J dropped 5 bases, with 17 bases sitting between them. The CDR3 has 16 amino acids. CDR3: CASSPQDAGSGETQYF. DNA for the CDR3: TGTGCCAGCTCACCACAAGACGCCGGGAGCGGGGAGACCCAGTACTTC.

The rearrangement uses TRBV7-7 and TRBJ2-5, with D possibly matching TRBD1 (5 bases). Germline V CDR1 and CDR2: SSHAT, FNYEAQ (reference sequence). The CDR3 extends over 14 amino acids. V was clipped by 0 bases and J by 2 bases, with 7 bases between them. The CDR3 DNA is TGTGCCAGCAGCTTAGCGGACATTCAAGAGACCCAGTACTTC. Translation gives CASSLADIQETQYF.

The chain has TRBV13 and TRBJ2-3; TRBD2 aligns across 9 bases. The CDR3 is 14 residues long. V lost 4 bases to trimming and J lost 4 bases; unmatched junction nucleotides: 3. The germline V gene encodes CDR1 PRHDT and CDR2 FYEKMQ (reference sequence). CDR3 DNA sequence: TGTGCCAGCAGCTCTAGCGGGAAGGCAGATACGCAGTATTTT. This codes for CASSSSGKADTQYF.

This clone was picked up one time. The CDR3 nucleotides read TGTGCCAGCAGCGTAGGGACTAGCGGCTCCAATGAGCAGTTCTTC. Translated, it gives CASSVGTSGSNEQFF. This chain connects TRBV9 to TRBJ2-1; TRBD2 matches 10 bases. The CDR3 has 15 amino acids. Per the germline V gene, CDR1 is SGDLS and CDR2 is YYNGEE. V lost 0 bases, J lost 6 bases, and 3 bases stayed unmatched.

The V and J genes are TRBV6-5 and TRBJ1-5; 8 bases are a match to TRBD1. Germline V gives CDR1 MNHEY, CDR2 SVGAGI. The CDR3 is 13 amino acids. Trimming at V came to 6 bases and at J to 9 bases, leaving 7 bases not matched to a gene. The CDR3 DNA reads as TGTGCCAGCAGCTCAACAGGGGGAGGGCCCCAGCATTTT. Its protein is CASSSTGGGPQHF.

The chain recombines TRBV5-1 with TRBJ1-4; 7 bases match TRBD1. The germline gives CDR1 SGHRS, CDR2 YFSETQ. CDR3 length: 15 residues. V lost 2 bases to trimming and J lost 0 bases; unmatched junction nucleotides: 1. CDR3 sequence reads: CASSFTGATNEKLFF. The CDR3 DNA follows: TGCGCCAGCAGCTTCACAGGGGCAACTAATGAAAAACTGTTTTTT.

This chain uses TRBV19 with TRBJ2-7; 12 bases fit TRBD2. Trimming at V came to 6 bases and at J to 1 base, leaving 10 bases not matched to a gene. The CDR3 is 17 amino acids. CDR1 is LNHDA and CDR2 is SQIVND in the germline V gene (reference sequence). DNA for the CDR3: TGTGCCAGTAGCGCAGAACTAGCGGGAGGAAGATCCTACGAGCAGTACTTC. Translating it yields CASSAELAGGRSYEQYF.

J is TRBJ2-5 and V is TRBV13; 10 bases line up with TRBD1. V gave up 4 bases and J gave up 5 bases; unmatched junction bases: 16. Per the germline V gene, CDR1 is PRHDT and CDR2 is FYEKMQ (reference sequence). This CDR3 spans 18 amino acids. CDR3 loop: CASSSAGGQGRSMETQYF. For the CDR3, the DNA is TGTGCCAGCAGCTCCGCAGGGGGACAGGGGAGGTCGATGGAGACCCAGTACTTC.

Only a few counts were recorded for this clone. The V gene is TRBV12-1, the J gene TRBJ2-7; TRBD2 is taken as the D call from the table, unchecked against the DNA. TRBV12-1 constitutes a pseudogene. The CDR3 runs 18 residues. DNA of the CDR3: TGTGCCGGTTGGTGGACTAGCGGGAATTTCGGAAGCTCCTACGAGCAGTACTTC. Translation gives CAGWWTSGNFGSSYEQYF.

The chain is built from TRBV6-6 and TRBJ1-2, with TRBD1 as a possible D gene (5 bases). The V end was cut by 7 bases, the J end by 7 bases, with 22 bases between. The CDR3 runs 15 residues. The germline gives CDR1 MNHNY, CDR2 SVGAGI (reference sequence). As DNA, the CDR3 is TGTGCCAGCACCATGCGAGGGTATCGGGGACTTGGCTACACCTTC. Amino acid sequence: CASTMRGYRGLGYTF.

The table lists this clone with a count of one. The gene calls are TRBV28 and TRBJ2-3; D is undetermined. The CDR3 contains 15 residues. Trimming left V 4 bases short and J 1 base short, with 12 bases between. Germline lookup yields CDR1 MDHEN and CDR2 SYDVKM. The CDR3, as DNA: TGTGCCAGCAGTTCGGCTAGTGGAGGCACAGATACGCAGTATTTT. Amino acids: CASSSASGGTDTQYF.

The chain links TRBV19 to TRBJ1-1; D gene ambiguous. The CDR3 contains 13 residues. V lost 7 bases, J lost 3 bases, and 12 bases lay in between. Per the germline V gene, CDR1 is LNHDA and CDR2 is SQIVND (reference sequence). Here the CDR3 reads CASKHSMYTEAFF. As DNA, the CDR3 is TGTGCCAGTAAGCACAGCATGTACACTGAAGCTTTCTTT.